Below are 12 T cell receptor beta chains sequenced from a single sample in a study of T cell repertoires in cytomegalovirus infection. TCRdb used MiXCR to reprocess the reads, holding one entry per CDR3 protein. Among under 250,000 distinct CDR3 sequences, 6% to 8% were seen once, and the ten largest hold roughly 6%. Sequenced material: PBMCs. All receptors derive from a human donor in good health (CMV status not recorded). Some clones in this sample may be carry-over from other donors' samples.

This clonotype was seen repeatedly, ten times or more. This chain uses TRBV20-1 with TRBJ1-2, with 8 nucleotides matching TRBD1. In germline, CDR1 is DFQATT, CDR2 SNEGSKA (reference sequence). Trimming took 5 bases from V and 6 from J; bases not matched to a gene: 17. The CDR3 spans 16 residues. CDR3 sequence: CSAQTRGRAGFDGYTF. DNA for the CDR3: TGCAGTGCTCAGACCAGGGGGCGGGCGGGGTTCGATGGCTACACCTTC.

The chain is built from TRBV6-2 or TRBV6-3 and TRBJ1-1; the D gene is possibly TRBD1 (5 bases). Trimming removed 5 bases at V and 5 bases at J, with 12 bases between. CDR1 and CDR2 (germline): MNHEY, SVGEGT. There are 13 residues in the CDR3. CDR3 in DNA: TGTGCCAGCAGTACGTTGGACACGACTGAAGCTTTCTTT. This translates into CASSTLDTTEAFF.

The gene calls are TRBV11-2 and TRBJ2-4; D unclear. Germline loops: CDR1 SGHAT, CDR2 FQNNGV. The CDR3 contains 18 residues. Trimming pared 0 bases from V and 0 bases from J, leaving 15 bases between. CDR3 sequence: CASSLDRVTPLAKNIQYF. CDR3 sequence (DNA): TGTGCCAGCAGCTTAGATCGTGTAACACCTCTAGCCAAAAACATTCAGTACTTC.

This clonotype appeared once. At one boundary the junction diverges from the germline segment, which might be a read error. V is TRBV13 and J is TRBJ1-1, with TRBD1 as a possible D gene (5 bases). There are 12 residues in the CDR3. CDR1 PRHDT and CDR2 FYEKMQ come from the germline V gene (reference sequence). The CDR3 coding sequence is TGTGACAGCTGGGGCGGGAACACTGAAGCTTTCTTT. This codes for CDSWGGNTEAFF. Full variable domain (missing parts from reference TRBV13 and TRBJ1-1): AAGVIQSPRHLIKEKRETATLKCYPIPRHDTVYWYQQGPGQDPQFLISFYEKMQSDKGSIPDRFSAQQFSDYHSELNMSSLELGDSALYFCDSWGGNTEAFFGQGTRLTVV.

The table lists this clonotype with many counts. The chain combines TRBV29-1 with TRBJ2-7; D remains ambiguous. V lost 4 bases, J lost 0 bases, and 7 bases lay in between. This CDR3 is 12 amino acids long. Germline V lookup: CDR1 SQVTM, CDR2 ANQGSEA. The CDR3 DNA is TGCAGCGTTGGACGGGTCTCCTACGAGCAGTACTTC. Residues: CSVGRVSYEQYF.

This clonotype was seen ten or more times. The chain uses TRBV7-6 and TRBJ2-4; D may be TRBD1 or TRBD2 (5 bases each). The germline V and J ends were trimmed by 1 base and 7 bases, with 11 bases remaining between them. Germline V lookup: CDR1 SGHVS, CDR2 FNYEAQ. The CDR3 totals 14 residues. The CDR3 is CASSLEGAGNIQYF. In nucleotides, the CDR3 is TGTGCCAGCAGCTTAGAAGGGGCGGGTAACATTCAGTACTTC.

A note on this clonotype: A read error may produce the germline difference seen at one junction end. The chain recombines TRBV5-1 with TRBJ2-3; possible D gene TRBD1, 6 bases. The CDR3 is 16 amino acids. From germline, CDR1 is SGHRS and CDR2 YFSETQ. The CDR3 DNA sequence: TGCACCAGCTCACTCCCTCCAGGGGCAGGCACAGATACGCAGTATTTT. Translated, it gives CTSSLPPGAGTDTQYF.

This clonotype was seen at least ten times. The V and J genes are TRBV20-1 and TRBJ1-2, with a tentative D call TRBD1 (5 bases). CDR1 is DFQATT, CDR2 SNEGSKA, per germline (reference sequence). The CDR3 covers 12 residues. Here the CDR3 reads CRVAQGSYGYTF. The CDR3 nucleotides read TGCAGGGTCGCCCAGGGTAGCTATGGCTACACCTTC.

This clonotype occurred many times. The chain has TRBV7-2 and TRBJ1-1; no clear D. V dropped 4 bases and J dropped 3 bases, with 15 bases sitting between them. Germline V CDR1 and CDR2: SGHTA, FQGNSA. CDR3 length: 15 residues. The CDR3, as DNA: TGTGCCAGCAGCTCCCCTTCGGGTGGATACACTGAAGCTTTCTTT. Residues: CASSSPSGGYTEAFF.

This clonotype appeared many times. V is TRBV10-2 and J is TRBJ2-7; the D gene is possibly TRBD1 (6 bases). The germline CDR1 and CDR2 sequences are WSHSY and SAAADI. Trimming took 5 bases from V and 0 from J, leaving 14 bases between them. CDR3 length: 15 amino acids. Here the CDR3 DNA reads TGCGCCAGCAGTCGGGACATTGGAGGCTCCTACGAGCAGTACTTC. It encodes CASSRDIGGSYEQYF.

This clonotype was observed at least ten times. The V gene is TRBV6-2 or TRBV6-3, the J gene TRBJ1-1; possibly TRBD1 for D (5 bases). Germline V gene data show CDR1 as MNHEY and CDR2 as SVGEGT. This CDR3 region has 17 residues. Trimming took 4 bases from V and 1 from J, leaving 19 bases between them. CDR3 amino acids: CASSSLGPGLGNTEAFF. CDR3 coding DNA: TGTGCCAGCAGTTCCCTTGGACCGGGACTTGGGAACACTGAAGCTTTCTTT.

This chain links TRBV7-2 with TRBJ1-2; TRBD1 matches 7 bases. Looked up from germline, CDR1 is SGHTA and CDR2 is FQGNSA. CDR3 size: 14 residues. After removal of 3 bases from V and 8 bases from J, the junction contained 9 bases not matched to a gene. The CDR3 loop reads CASSFGQAAVGYTF. CDR3 bases: TGTGCCAGCAGCTTTGGACAGGCCGCGGTAGGCTACACCTTC.